The present T cell receptor (beta chain) was sequenced within a study of blood T cell repertoires in COVID-19 (dated by TCRdb to the early 2020s). Some background on the complete study: Samples from collaborators originated in the United States, Italy and Spain and spanned both the acute and convalescent phases of COVID-19. The samples were drawn from two sources: the first 160 participants of the ongoing ImmuneRACE study, and fewer than 1,500 subjects contributed by 6 global collaborators. Where available, HLA class I and class II types were taken from metadata supplied by the sample provider and were not determined by assay-based typing. The prospective study material was composed of cDNA or gDNA derived from T cells, B-cell-depleted T cells, or PBMCs. Nearly every sample came with metadata listing a de-identified subject ID, COVID-19 status, age in years and sex. The dataset comprised deeply sampled blood TCRbeta repertoires from subjects exposed to, actively infected with, or recovered from COVID-19. The repertoires were released in a freely available public database intended as a resource for research on the immune response to SARS-CoV-2.

The full study reports these points: Clinical and demographic metadata were provided uncurated, with the amount varying by source and participant.

Participants in the prospective study were aged about 18 to 89 years, lived in 20 to 25 United States geographic areas, and enrolled through a virtual design. To assign participants to cohorts, the prospective study relied on clinical history that participants themselves reported in a screening survey and a study questionnaire. A participant counted as exposed if, within 2 weeks of entering the study, that participant had been in contact with someone who had a PCR-confirmed or clinician-diagnosed COVID-19 case. In the prospective study, whole blood, serum and a nasopharyngeal or oropharyngeal swab were collected from each participant by mobile phlebotomists. Additional blood draws and questionnaires over an approximately 2-month period could optionally be provided by prospective study participants. Before DNA extraction, prospective study blood samples were shipped either frozen or at room temperature.

About this clone itself: The antigen it recognizes is unknown. Base qualities were left out, and no much larger clone turns up one base away.

Its CDR3 holds 15 amino acids, cysteine through phenylalanine. Only the CDR3 region is kept as DNA, spanning 45 bases read in frame from base 1. CDR1 and CDR2, looked up from the germline V gene, are MGHDK and SYGVNS. Unmatched junction bases come to 7, with V trimmed by 4 bases and J by 1 base. The immunoSEQ Assay, a bias-controlled multiplex PCR, was used to amplify TCRbeta CDR3 regions from genomic DNA. On the study's bioinformatics: The number of nucleated cells in each sample was estimated from the amplification of reference gene primers within the assay. To quantify the absolute abundance of each unique TCRbeta CDR3 rearrangement, sequence reads were collapsed and filtered. For each sample, productive Simpson clonality was calculated as the square root of Simpson's diversity index across productive rearrangements. Not all clones reach the TCRdb copy of this immuneACCESS table, which keeps in-frame sequences only. Checked studies attribute under half of the gap to unresolved V genes and leave the rest unexplained. V and J calls and clone size come straight from that table; D and trimming were deduced from the DNA. The sample yields a few hundred thousand clones; 80% to 95% were counted once. In total, the top ten clones hold roughly 0.9% of the sample.

The sample was PBMCs or T cells enriched from blood (not recorded which). The chain links TRBV25-1 with TRBJ2-7, and TRBD2 matches 7 of the central bases. The TCR was taken from a woman aged 40 to 50 who had been exposed to COVID-19. The nucleotides read TGTGCCAGCAGTGTCCTTTGGGGGGGTTCCTACGAGCAGTACTTC. Its translation reads: CASSVLWGGSYEQYF.